The subject of this entry is one T cell receptor beta chain. Its antigen is currently unknown. Via the markers CD45RO/CCR7/CD25/CD127/CD95/CD27, stem cell-like memory, regulatory, central memory and naive CD4+ cells were sorted. The sample is drawn from a study of beta chain features in type 1 diabetes. Findings and limits, study-wide: Diminished insertions and augmented deletions at VDJ junctions characterized type 1 diabetes patients. Moderate but significant shortening of TCRB CDR3s was recorded in all four CD4+ subsets from Type 1 diabetes patients.

The CDR3 has 14 amino acids. The V and J ends lost 4 bases and 0 bases respectively, with 11 bases between them. CDR1 and CDR2 (germline): SGHRS, YFSETQ. The whole isolated RNA underwent reverse transcription, so sequencing captured expressed TCRB transcripts. Clones were read by immunoSEQ multiplex PCR, and TCRdb kept only the in-frame ones, dropping some. Among 150,000 to 190,000 clones, over 7.5% were seen once, and the ten largest hold 0.55% to 0.65%. The V and J genes are TRBV5-1 and TRBJ2-7; D unclear. The sequence derives from a man younger than 35 in good health. Input material: central memory CD4+ T cells from blood. The CDR3 coding sequence is TGCGCCAGCAGCCCCGAGACTTACTCCTACGAGCAGTACTTC. It specifies CASSPETYSYEQYF.